The 11 T cell receptor beta chains in this list originate from one sample, sequenced in a study of cytomegalovirus exposure and HLA in healthy donors (TCRdb year 2017). The library was produced with the immunoSEQ multiplex PCR assay. A mixture of 60 forward primers for TCR Vbeta segments and 13 reverse primers for TCR Jbeta segments was used in the multiplex PCR. Sourced from immuneACCESS, this table was stored by TCRdb with only in-frame sequences that have V and J called. A share of the clones is absent; for the studies checked, an unresolved V gene accounts for under half, and the remainder has no known explanation. This sample is represented by approximately 140,000 clones; roughly 80% of them were singletons. 3.5% of the sample is taken by the ten largest. Material for sequencing was PBMCs. Every receptor here comes from a human donor in good health.

The chain carries TRBV7-9 and TRBJ1-2; TRBD1 is a possible D gene (5 bases). This CDR3 region has 11 residues. Trimming took off 6 bases at V and 7 bases at J, with 9 bases between the two ends. Germline CDR1 SEHNR, CDR2 FQNEAQ (reference sequence). DNA of the CDR3: TGTGCCAGCAGGGTGACAGCTGGCTACACCTTC. Encoded protein: CASRVTAGYTF.

The V call is TRBV25-1, the J call TRBJ1-1, with D possibly TRBD1 on 5 matching bases. Germline CDR1 MGHDK, CDR2 SYGVNS. The CDR3 has 15 residues. V gave up 6 bases and J gave up 0 bases, with 14 bases separating them. The CDR3 here is CASRGAFPMNTEAFF. The CDR3 coding sequence is TGTGCCAGCAGAGGGGCCTTCCCCATGAACACTGAAGCTTTCTTT.

The rearrangement uses TRBV15 and TRBJ2-1, with D unclear. The CDR3 runs to 11 residues. Deletions cut 1 base from V and 9 bases from J, with 4 bases between. Germline-derived CDR1 and CDR2 are LNHNV and YYDKDF (reference sequence). In DNA form, the CDR3 reads TGTGCCACCAGCAGAGCTCGTGAGCAGTTCTTC. Its translation is CATSRAREQFF.

This rearrangement joins TRBV27 to TRBJ2-5, with 12 bases lining up with TRBD1. This CDR3 spans 14 amino acids. From germline, CDR1 is MNHEY and CDR2 SMNVEV (reference sequence). V dropped 5 bases and J dropped 10; count of bases not matched to a gene: 8. CDR3: CASSPPGQGAVQYF. For the CDR3, the DNA is TGTGCCAGCAGTCCCCCGGGACAGGGGGCGGTCCAGTACTTC.

The chain joins TRBV9 to TRBJ2-5; D perhaps matches TRBD2 (5 bases). CDR1 SGDLS and CDR2 YYNGEE come from the germline V gene. With 4 bases removed from V and 5 bases from J, the gap between germline ends came to 12 bases. This CDR3 is 13 amino acids long. The CDR3 loop is CASSPSEGETQYF. The DNA of the CDR3 is TGTGCCAGCAGCCCAAGTGAGGGTGAGACCCAGTACTTC.

The genes are TRBV7-2 and TRBJ2-7; no clear D gene. The CDR3 consists of 17 residues. The V end was cut by 1 base, the J end by 0 bases, with 16 bases between. CDR1 is SGHTA, CDR2 FQGNSA, per germline. CDR3 nucleotide sequence: TGTGCCAGCAGCTTAGGGCGAGGATTTACCAGCTCCTACGAGCAGTACTTC. Protein: CASSLGRGFTSSYEQYF.

The CDR3: CASSFLGLVNTDTQYF. The CDR3 bases are TGCGCCAGCAGCTTTCTCGGACTAGTTAACACAGATACGCAGTATTTT. The gene calls are TRBV5-1 and TRBJ2-3; 7 bases are shared with TRBD2. The CDR3 contains 16 residues. Germline trimming cut 2 bases from V and 2 bases from J; bases unmatched to any gene: 8. Germline CDR1 reads SGHRS; CDR2 reads YFSETQ.

This rearrangement joins TRBV25-1 to TRBJ1-6; D remains ambiguous. This CDR3 has 15 amino acids. The V end lost 4 bases, the J end lost 6 bases, and 13 bases lay between the germline ends. Per germline, CDR1 MGHDK and CDR2 SYGVNS. This CDR3 reads CASSGGLSLNSPLHF. The CDR3 DNA is TGTGCCAGCAGTGGCGGGCTATCGCTTAATTCACCCCTCCACTTT.

This rearrangement joins TRBV5-1 to TRBJ1-4; 9 positions match TRBD1. The germline CDR1 and CDR2 sequences are SGHRS and YFSETQ. Trimming removed 4 bases from V and 11 bases from J; junction bases left unmatched: 9. The CDR3 covers 14 residues. The CDR3 sequence is CASSATGGDEKLFF. The CDR3 DNA reads TGCGCCAGCAGCGCAACAGGGGGCGACGAGAAACTGTTTTTT.

The chain combines TRBV7-2 with TRBJ2-4; tentative D call: TRBD2 (6 bases). CDR1 is SGHTA and CDR2 is FQGNSA in the germline V gene. V lost 1 base and J lost 8, with 21 bases in between. The CDR3 has 17 residues. The CDR3 loop reads CASSLGRAGLPKDIQYF. In DNA form, the CDR3 reads TGTGCCAGCAGCTTAGGTCGCGCGGGACTCCCTAAGGACATTCAGTACTTC.

The J gene is TRBJ2-5, the V gene TRBV13, with 8 bases aligning to TRBD2. This CDR3 spans 14 amino acids. The trim removed 6 bases at V and 1 base at J, leaving 4 bases unmatched. In germline, CDR1 is PRHDT, CDR2 FYEKMQ (reference sequence). CDR3 DNA: TGTGCCAGCAGAGTAGCGGGGCTCCAAGAGACCCAGTACTTC. Its translation is CASRVAGLQETQYF.